What follows is one T cell receptor beta chain and its context. Its antigen is as yet unknown. This sample was included in a study of STAT5B mutations in CD4+ large granular lymphocyte leukemia. Across the whole study: Healthy donors showed HLA-associated enrichment of the CDR3 'QG' motif.

The method was immunoSEQ multiplex PCR; TCRdb's version includes in-frame clones alone and lacks a portion of them. Of over 25,000 clones listed, around 70% are singletons. Study-wide points: CD4-sorted patient repertoires seemed more clonal than healthy CD4+ repertoires. Roughly 27% of private leukemic clonotypes occurred rarely in other patients' non-leukemic repertoires.

Sequenced material: CD4+ T cells from blood buffy coats. The TCR sequence derives from a human donor in good health.

CDR3 bases: TGTGCCAGCAGCTTCCGGGGTAGGGTCGGAAAACTGTTTTTT. Amino acids: CASSFRGRVGKLFF. The rearrangement links TRBV6-5 to TRBJ1-4, with no clear D. In germline, CDR1 is MNHEY, CDR2 SVGAGI. Trimming shortened V by 6 bases and J by 10 bases, and 18 bases separated the two germline ends. The CDR3 totals 14 residues.